This T cell receptor (beta chain) was sequenced in a study of blood T cell repertoires in COVID-19. In the study overall: The samples span acute and convalescent COVID-19 from the United States, Italy and Spain. The analysed material was cDNA or gDNA that came from T cells, B-cell-depleted T cells, or PBMCs.

Authors' analysis steps: Amplification with reference gene primers provided the estimates of nucleated cell counts. The table came from immunoSEQ multiplex PCR; TCRdb's copy has only in-frame clones and leaves some out. The DNA was the basis for D and trimming; V, J and clone size are from that table. The repertoire holds 94,000 or so clones, approximately 82% seen once, with more than 20% in the top ten. The length of the CDR3 is 13 residues. The germline V and J ends were trimmed by 6 bases and 5 bases, with 14 bases remaining between them. The germline V gene encodes CDR1 SGHNT and CDR2 YYREEE (reference sequence).

The TCR sequence derives from a man aged 60-69 years with acute or convalescent COVID-19. J is TRBJ2-5 and V is TRBV5-4; maybe TRBD2 (6 bases). Sequencing was carried out using peripheral blood. The CDR3 reads CASKRRGGETQYF. The CDR3 DNA is TGTGCCAGCAAACGGAGGGGCGGGGAGACCCAGTACTTC.